This T cell receptor (beta chain) was documented in a study of cytomegalovirus exposure and HLA in healthy donors. Study-level findings and limits: V- and J-gene trimming in TCR beta was tied to a missense DCLRE1C variant by an analysis performed later.

Note on this clone: The antigen is unknown.

The junction had 8 bases not matched to a gene; V was cut back by 2 bases and J by 8 bases. The germline gives CDR1 SGHAT, CDR2 FQNNGV. This CDR3 spans 16 amino acids. Researchers ran the PCR with 60 Vbeta and 13 Jbeta primers. Only in-frame clones appear in the TCRdb table, and some are missing; sequencing was by immunoSEQ multiplex PCR. The table for this sample gives tens of thousands of clones. This clonotype originated in a middle-aged woman in good health and CMV-seronegative. The V and J genes are TRBV11-2 and TRBJ1-4; 10 bases align to TRBD1. Sequencing was performed on PBMCs. The CDR3 loop reads CASSLPGDRGREKLFF. The CDR3 nucleotides are TGTGCCAGCAGCTTACCGGGAGACAGGGGGCGCGAAAAACTGTTTTTT.